This passage covers 28 T cell receptor beta chains from one sample sequenced in a study of response to subunit inactivated influenza vaccine. TCRdb reprocessed the RT-PCR reads with MiXCR, giving one entry per CDR3 protein. The sample has about 190,000 distinct CDR3 sequences, about 15% seen once; the top ten hold 26%. The input for sequencing was CD8+ T cells sorted from PBMCs, taken about 5 days after vaccination. All receptors come from a man in his fifties who received an inactivated influenza vaccine.

This chain uses TRBV10-3 with TRBJ1-1; the D is unclear. This CDR3 is built from 13 residues. The V end was cut by 6 bases, the J end by 3 bases, with 11 bases between. From germline, CDR1 is ENHRY and CDR2 SYGVKD. The CDR3 loop is CAISSPEDTEAFF. As DNA, the CDR3 is TGTGCCATCAGCTCGCCCGAGGACACTGAAGCTTTCTTT.

This clonotype has more than one count but fewer than ten. The J gene is TRBJ1-1, the V gene TRBV5-6; weak D call: TRBD1 (6 bases). Trimming stripped 4 bases from V and 0 bases from J, with 13 bases between. The length of the CDR3 is 15 residues. The germline V gene encodes CDR1 SGHDT and CDR2 YYEEEE. CDR3: CASSPTGHLNTEAFF. CDR3 DNA sequence: TGTGCCAGCAGCCCCACGGGACACTTGAACACTGAAGCTTTCTTT.

In regard to this clonotype: A much bigger clone sits one base away, suggesting this may be a read error. This chain links TRBV9 with TRBJ2-1; D is unresolved. The CDR3 length is 13 residues. The V gene's germline CDR1 is SGDLS and CDR2 YYNGEE. Trimming took 3 bases from V and 9 from J, leaving 13 bases between them. The CDR3 protein is CASSGRYDTEQFF. CDR3 DNA: TGTGCCAGCAGCGGAAGGTATGACACTGAGCAGTTCTTC.

This clonotype was seen only a few times. This chain uses TRBV29-1 with TRBJ1-3; D may be TRBD1 (6 bases). Germline CDR1 is SQVTM and CDR2 is ANQGSEA. V was shortened by 6 bases and J by 4 bases, with 13 bases between the two germline ends. The CDR3 totals 13 residues. The CDR3 bases are TGCAGCGTCGCTACAGGGCCCGGAAACACCATATATTTT. Protein sequence: CSVATGPGNTIYF. The whole variable domain, remainder taken from reference TRBV29-1 and TRBJ1-3, is SAVISQKPSRDICQRGTSLTIQCQVDSQVTMMFWYRQQPGQSLTLIATANQGSEATYESGFVIDKFPISRPNLTFSTLTVSNMSPEDSSIYLCSVATGPGNTIYFGEGSWLTVV.

This clonotype has more than one count but fewer than ten. The CDR3 nucleotides read TGCGCCAGCAGCCAAGACTTAGCGGGGGGCTTATCCTACGAGCAGTACTTC. Residues: CASSQDLAGGLSYEQYF. V gene TRBV4-3 combines with J gene TRBJ2-7; 10 bases are shared with TRBD2. Germline lookup yields CDR1 LGHNA and CDR2 YSLEER. V was clipped by 0 bases and J by 1 base; unmatched bases: 6. The CDR3 sequence is 17 residues long.

There are a few counts of this clonotype. CDR3 coding DNA: TGTGCCAGCAGGGGCCTCGAGCAGTTCTTC. Residues: CASRGLEQFF. This chain connects TRBV2 to TRBJ2-1; D is undetermined. Deletions cut 6 bases from V and 10 bases from J, with 7 bases between. The CDR3 covers 10 residues. In germline, CDR1 is SNHLY, CDR2 FYNNEI.

The chain has TRBV4-3 and TRBJ2-2, with 14 nucleotides matching TRBD2. Germline V gene sequence: CDR1 LGHNA, CDR2 YSLEER. The V and J ends lost 1 base and 6 bases, in that order; junction bases with no gene match: 1. This CDR3 has 16 residues. The CDR3 loop reads CASSQGLAGGSGELFF. CDR3 DNA: TGCGCCAGCAGCCAAGGACTAGCGGGAGGGTCCGGGGAGCTGTTTTTT.

The chain employs TRBV5-6 and TRBJ2-3; tentative D call: TRBD1 (5 bases). Germline CDR1 and CDR2: SGHDT and YYEEEE. The CDR3 runs 16 residues. V was pared by 4 bases and J by 2 bases, with 17 bases between. CDR3 DNA: TGTGCCAGCAGCGTTGTCCAGGGTAGACTCACAGATACGCAGTATTTT. Encoded protein: CASSVVQGRLTDTQYF.

V is TRBV28 and J is TRBJ1-1, with D tentatively TRBD1 (6 bases). This CDR3 has 13 residues. V was cut by 3 bases and J by 4 bases, with 9 bases left in between. Germline V gives CDR1 MDHEN, CDR2 SYDVKM. The DNA of the CDR3 is TGTGCCAGCAGTTTCCTACAGGGCACTGAAGCTTTCTTT. This codes for CASSFLQGTEAFF.

The chain joins TRBV27 to TRBJ2-2; 9 nucleotides agree with TRBD1. Germline trimming cut 4 bases from V and 5 bases from J; bases unmatched to any gene: 14. Germline CDR1 is MNHEY and CDR2 is SMNVEV (reference sequence). The CDR3 sequence is 18 residues long. CDR3 bases: TGTGCCAGCAGTTCCGTACCCCCGGGACAGGGAAGGACCGGGGAGCTGTTTTTT. It codes for CASSSVPPGQGRTGELFF.

This clonotype was found a few times. The chain uses TRBV5-1 and TRBJ2-7, with 12 bases identical to TRBD2. The CDR3 is 15 residues long. The junction had 6 bases not matched to a gene; V was cut back by 1 base and J by 7 bases. Per germline, CDR1 SGHRS and CDR2 YFSETQ. CDR3 region: CASSLLTSGSGEQYF. The CDR3 DNA reads TGCGCCAGCAGCTTGTTGACTAGCGGGAGTGGGGAGCAGTACTTC.

Concerning this clonotype: A junction boundary mismatches the germline segment, possibly from a read error. The chain is built from TRBV4-3 and TRBJ2-5; D gene unclear. Looked up from germline, CDR1 is LGHNA and CDR2 is YSLEER. There are 12 residues in the CDR3. Written as DNA, the CDR3 is TGCGCCAGCAGCCAAGACCACGAGACCCAGTACTTC. Translating it yields CASSQDHETQYF.

The genes are TRBV6-6 and TRBJ2-3; 9 bases are a match to TRBD1. This CDR3 comprises 13 residues. With 8 bases clipped from V and 5 bases from J, the junction kept 5 bases outside the gene matches. Germline V CDR1 and CDR2: MNHNY, SVGAGI (reference sequence). CDR3 DNA sequence: TGTGCCAGCCGGGACAGGGTGATAGATACGCAGTATTTT. It translates to CASRDRVIDTQYF.

With respect to this clonotype: At one boundary the junction diverges from the germline segment, which might be a read error. The chain couples TRBV7-2 to TRBJ2-1; possibly TRBD2 for D (6 bases). The germline CDR1 and CDR2 sequences are SGHTA and FQGNSA. The CDR3 spans 14 residues. The CDR3 spells CASSPTGELNELFF. CDR3 DNA: TGTGCCAGCAGCCCTACGGGAGAATTAAATGAGCTGTTCTTC.

This chain joins TRBV9 and TRBJ1-1; TRBD1 is a possible D gene (6 bases). V lost 7 bases, J lost 1 base, and 17 bases lay in between. The CDR3 contains 15 residues. From germline, CDR1 is SGDLS and CDR2 YYNGEE. The CDR3 reads CASAAGGSPNTEAFF. The CDR3 region has the DNA TGTGCCAGCGCAGCGGGGGGCAGCCCGAACACTGAAGCTTTCTTT.

The gene calls are TRBV12-3 or TRBV12-4 and TRBJ1-2, with D tentatively TRBD1 (5 bases). There are 15 residues in the CDR3. The V and J ends lost 3 bases and 5 bases respectively, with 16 bases between them. The CDR3, as DNA: TGTGCCAGCAGTTTGGCTGGGGGGGGTTCTTATGGCTACACCTTC. This encodes CASSLAGGGSYGYTF.

This clonotype has only a few counts. The genes are TRBV7-8 and TRBJ2-7; unclear D gene. Germline V gene sequence: CDR1 SGHVS, CDR2 FQNEAQ. This CDR3 is 15 amino acids long. Trimming took off 1 base at V and 4 bases at J, with 14 bases between the two ends. CDR3 amino acids: CASSLGDGVFYEQYF. The CDR3 bases are TGTGCCAGCAGCTTAGGTGACGGCGTTTTTTACGAGCAGTACTTC.

The CDR3 bases are TGTGCCAGCAGTAAAGGGACTAGCGTCTTCTCAGATACGCAGTATTTT. It is translated as CASSKGTSVFSDTQYF. The chain employs TRBV27 and TRBJ2-3, with 10 bases matching TRBD2. The CDR3 extends over 16 amino acids. The ends lost 5 bases at V and 4 bases at J; junction bases unmatched: 9. The germline V gene has CDR1 MNHEY and CDR2 SMNVEV (reference sequence).

Many counts were recorded for this clonotype. The chain couples TRBV27 to TRBJ2-1; TRBD2 aligns across 8 bases. Germline assignment: CDR1 MNHEY and CDR2 SMNVEV (reference sequence). This CDR3 comprises 13 residues. After removal of 5 bases from V and 10 bases from J, the junction contained 7 bases not matched to a gene. CDR3 region: CASSLYSGAEQFF. The CDR3, as DNA: TGTGCCAGCAGTCTCTATAGCGGGGCCGAGCAGTTCTTC.

The chain employs TRBV28 and TRBJ2-1; D is unresolved. From germline, CDR1 is MDHEN and CDR2 SYDVKM. This CDR3 has 12 amino acids. V dropped 3 bases and J dropped 5 bases, with 5 bases sitting between them. Here the CDR3 DNA reads TGTGCCAGCAGTTTGCCCAACAATGAGCAGTTCTTC. Its translation is CASSLPNNEQFF.

This clonotype has more than one count but fewer than ten. This chain uses TRBV28 with TRBJ2-2; D call uncertain. The CDR3 has 17 amino acids. CDR1 is MDHEN and CDR2 is SYDVKM in the germline V gene. Trimming took off 4 bases at V and 4 bases at J, with 19 bases between the two ends. CDR3 amino acids: CASSSAGHGLFTGELFF. The CDR3 DNA reads as TGTGCCAGCAGTTCCGCCGGGCACGGGCTCTTCACCGGGGAGCTGTTTTTT.

This chain uses TRBV27 with TRBJ2-7, with 9 bases fitting TRBD2. Germline trimming cut 4 bases from V and 2 bases from J; bases unmatched to any gene: 6. The V gene's germline CDR1 is MNHEY and CDR2 SMNVEV (reference sequence). This CDR3 region has 15 residues. This CDR3 is CASSSGLATTYEQYF. The CDR3 nucleotides are TGTGCCAGCAGTTCCGGACTAGCGACCACCTACGAGCAGTACTTC.

This clonotype was counted only a few times. CDR3 DNA: TGTGCCAGTTGTTACGGGACAGCATCATCTGTGGCCTCCTACGAGCAGTACTTC. Its protein product is CASCYGTASSVASYEQYF. V usage is TRBV6-5 and J usage is TRBJ2-7; 7 bases align to TRBD1. Germline loops: CDR1 MNHEY, CDR2 SVGAGI. CDR3 length equals 18 residues. V trimming: 9 bases; J trimming: 0 bases; junction bases outside the gene matches: 20.

There are a few counts of this clonotype. The chain recombines TRBV12-3 or TRBV12-4 with TRBJ2-3; 12 nucleotides align to TRBD2. This CDR3 is built from 17 residues. Unmatched junction bases numbered 6, after V lost 5 bases and J lost 0 bases. CDR3 bases: TGTGCCAGCAGTCTAACTAGCGGGAGGACTAGCACAGATACGCAGTATTTT. It specifies CASSLTSGRTSTDTQYF.

This clonotype was detected ten times or more. J is TRBJ2-1 and V is TRBV5-4; the match to TRBD2 covers 11 bases. V gave up 4 bases and J gave up 3 bases; unmatched junction bases: 3. The CDR3 is 15 residues long. CDR1 and CDR2 (germline): SGHNT, YYREEE (reference sequence). This chain's CDR3 is CASSGTSGGYNEQFF. The DNA of the CDR3 is TGTGCCAGCAGCGGCACTAGCGGGGGCTACAATGAGCAGTTCTTC. Using reference TRBV5-4 and TRBJ2-1 for the parts outside the CDR3, the full variable domain is ETGVTQSPTHLIKTRGQQVTLRCSSQSGHNTVSWYQQALGQGPQFIFQYYREEENGRGNFPPRFSGLQFPNYSSELNVNALELDDSALYLCASSGTSGGYNEQFFGPGTRLTVL.

In this sample, this clonotype turned up many times. The chain joins TRBV4-1 to TRBJ2-7; 9 nucleotides match TRBD1. After removal of 1 base from V and 3 bases from J, the junction contained 1 base not matched to a gene. CDR3 length: 14 residues. The germline gives CDR1 MGHRA, CDR2 YSYEKL. The CDR3 sequence: CASSQVDRGYEQYF. The CDR3 nucleotides read TGCGCCAGCAGCCAAGTGGACAGGGGCTACGAGCAGTACTTC.

This clonotype was detected many times. The V and J genes are TRBV12-3 or TRBV12-4 and TRBJ2-5; 8 bases are a match to TRBD1. V shed 4 bases, J shed 1 base, and the junction held 5 bases outside the gene matches. This CDR3 has 15 amino acids. The DNA for the CDR3 is TGTGCCAGCAGTTCAACAGGGGGTTTCCAAGAGACCCAGTACTTC. This sequence encodes CASSSTGGFQETQYF.

There are a few counts of this clonotype. The J gene is TRBJ1-1, the V gene TRBV10-1; TRBD1 might be the D (6 bases). Trimming took off 5 bases at V and 1 base at J, with 11 bases between the two ends. CDR3 length equals 14 residues. Germline V gene lookup returns CDR1 WNHNN and CDR2 SYGVQD (reference sequence). The CDR3 protein is CASSWGHSNTEAFF. The CDR3 nucleotides are TGCGCCAGCAGTTGGGGACACTCGAACACTGAAGCTTTCTTT.